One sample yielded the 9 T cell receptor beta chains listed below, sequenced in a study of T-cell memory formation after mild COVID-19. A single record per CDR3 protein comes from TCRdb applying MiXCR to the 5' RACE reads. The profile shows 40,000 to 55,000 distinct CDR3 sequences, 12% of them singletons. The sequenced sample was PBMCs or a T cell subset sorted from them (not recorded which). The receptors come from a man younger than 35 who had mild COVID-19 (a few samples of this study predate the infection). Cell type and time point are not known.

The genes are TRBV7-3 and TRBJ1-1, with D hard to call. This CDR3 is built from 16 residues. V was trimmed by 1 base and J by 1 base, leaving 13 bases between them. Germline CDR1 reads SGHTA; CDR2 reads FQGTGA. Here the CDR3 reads CASSLSGSAGNTEAFF. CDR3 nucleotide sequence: TGTGCCAGCAGCTTAAGCGGGAGTGCAGGGAACACTGAAGCTTTCTTT.

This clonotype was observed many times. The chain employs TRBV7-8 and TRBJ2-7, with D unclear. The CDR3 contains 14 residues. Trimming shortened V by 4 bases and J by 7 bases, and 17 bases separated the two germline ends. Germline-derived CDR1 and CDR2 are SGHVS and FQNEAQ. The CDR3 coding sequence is TGTGCCAGCAGCTCGGGCGTAGGGCAATTTGAGCAGTACGTC. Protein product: CASSSGVGQFEQYV.

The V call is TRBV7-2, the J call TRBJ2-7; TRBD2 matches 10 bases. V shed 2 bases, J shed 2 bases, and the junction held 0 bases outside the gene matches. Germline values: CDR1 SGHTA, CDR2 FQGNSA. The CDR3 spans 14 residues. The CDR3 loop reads CASSLLAGAYEQYF. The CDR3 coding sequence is TGTGCCAGCAGCTTACTAGCGGGGGCCTACGAGCAGTACTTC.

CDR3 residues: CASSRRQGQEKLFF. The DNA of the CDR3 is TGCGCCAGCAGCCGCAGACAGGGACAAGAAAAACTGTTTTTT. The chain links TRBV5-1 to TRBJ1-4; 7 positions match TRBD1. This CDR3 has 14 residues. V lost 4 bases, J lost 8 bases, and 8 bases stayed unmatched. Germline V CDR1 and CDR2: SGHRS, YFSETQ.

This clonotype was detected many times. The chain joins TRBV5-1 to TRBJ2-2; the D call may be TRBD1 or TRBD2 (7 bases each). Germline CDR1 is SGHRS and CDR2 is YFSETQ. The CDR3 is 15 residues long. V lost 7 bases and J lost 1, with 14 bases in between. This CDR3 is CASFGGTENTGELFF. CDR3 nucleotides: TGCGCCAGCTTCGGGGGGACAGAGAACACCGGGGAGCTGTTTTTT. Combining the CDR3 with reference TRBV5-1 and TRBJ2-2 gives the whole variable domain KAGVTQTPRYLIKTRGQQVTLSCSPISGHRSVSWYQQTPGQGLQFLFEYFSETQRNKGNFPGRFSGRQFSNSRSEMNVSTLELGDSALYLCASFGGTENTGELFFGEGSRLTVL.

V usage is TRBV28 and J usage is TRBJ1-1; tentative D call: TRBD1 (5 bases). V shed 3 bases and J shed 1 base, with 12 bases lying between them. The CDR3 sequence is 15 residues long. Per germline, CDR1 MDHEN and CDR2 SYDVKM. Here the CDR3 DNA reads TGTGCCAGCAGTTTGGTAGGGGACTCGAACACTGAAGCTTTCTTT. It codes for CASSLVGDSNTEAFF.

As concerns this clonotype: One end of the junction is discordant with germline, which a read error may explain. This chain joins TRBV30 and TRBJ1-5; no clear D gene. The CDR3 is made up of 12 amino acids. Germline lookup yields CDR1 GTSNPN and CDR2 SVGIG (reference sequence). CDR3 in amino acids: CAGSLQSGPQHF. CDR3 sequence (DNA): TGTGCCGGGAGTCTGCAGAGTGGGCCCCAGCATTTT.

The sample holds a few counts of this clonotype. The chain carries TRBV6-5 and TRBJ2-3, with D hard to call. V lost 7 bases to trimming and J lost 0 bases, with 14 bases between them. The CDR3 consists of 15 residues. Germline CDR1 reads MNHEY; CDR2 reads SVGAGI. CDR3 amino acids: CASTSWASSTDTQYF. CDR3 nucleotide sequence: TGTGCCAGCACCTCTTGGGCTTCTAGCACAGATACGCAGTATTTT.

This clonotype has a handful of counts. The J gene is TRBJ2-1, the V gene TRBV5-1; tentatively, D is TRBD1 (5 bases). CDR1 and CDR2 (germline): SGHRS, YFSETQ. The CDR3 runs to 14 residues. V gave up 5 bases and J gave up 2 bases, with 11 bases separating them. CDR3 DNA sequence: TGCGCCAGCAGGGCCCAAGGGGCCTACAATGAGCAGTTCTTC. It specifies CASRAQGAYNEQFF. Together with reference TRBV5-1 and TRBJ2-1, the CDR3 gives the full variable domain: KAGVTQTPRYLIKTRGQQVTLSCSPISGHRSVSWYQQTPGQGLQFLFEYFSETQRNKGNFPGRFSGRQFSNSRSEMNVSTLELGDSALYLCASRAQGAYNEQFFGPGTRLTVL.